A selection of T cell receptor beta chains follows, all from one sample in a study of T cell repertoires in cytomegalovirus infection. TCRdb used MiXCR to reprocess the reads, holding one entry per CDR3 protein. Here the sample spans around 260,000 distinct CDR3 sequences, roughly 25% being singletons. The sequenced sample was PBMCs. The source is a human donor in good health (CMV status not recorded). Some clones in this sample may be carry-over from other donors' samples. Both conserved end residues are part of each CDR3. Fields, in order: J gene, D gene, V gene, clone size, CDR3 DNA, CDR3 protein. D genes are given only for firm matches. Clone size appears in some rows only: once, few, many, or a class for an expanded clone.

>TRBJ2-5|.|TRBV6-1|few
TGTGCCAGCAGTGAAGCCTTGGGCCGAGAGACCCAGTACTTC
CASSEALGRETQYF
>TRBJ2-7|.|TRBV6-5|few
TGTGCCAGCAAGAGGGGGGGGCGACAGGTCCTAATCTACGAGCAGTACTTC
CASKRGGRQVLIYEQYF
>TRBJ1-2|TRBD1|TRBV7-2|many
TGTGCCAGCAGCAGGGACAGGGGGCTACCGGATGGCTACACCTTC
CASSRDRGLPDGYTF
>TRBJ2-3|TRBD2|TRBV7-2|.
TGTGCCAGCAGCTTAGTGGCTAGCGGGAGCGCATTTAGCACAGATACGCAGTATTTT
CASSLVASGSAFSTDTQYF
>TRBJ2-2|.|TRBV7-9|few
TGTGCCAGCAGCCCGGGGGGGACAGCGAACACCGGGGAGCTGTTTTTT
CASSPGGTANTGELFF
>TRBJ1-6|.|TRBV5-5|.
TGTGCCAGCAGCTTACCGGGACAAACTAATTCACCCCTCCACTTT
CASSLPGQTNSPLHF
>TRBJ2-1|TRBD1|TRBV9|.
TGTGCCAGCAGCCTCGGGACAGGGAACTACAATGAGCAGTTCTTC
CASSLGTGNYNEQFF
>TRBJ2-5|.|TRBV28|few
TGTGCCAGCAGCCCTCCCGACGAACTTCGTCAAGAGACCCAGTACTTC
CASSPPDELRQETQYF
>TRBJ2-3|TRBD1|TRBV7-2|many
TGTGCCAGCAGCCGGGACAGGGGGGAAGATACGCAGTATTTT
CASSRDRGEDTQYF
>TRBJ1-1|.|TRBV12-3/TRBV12-4|.
TGTGCCAGCAGTTTAGTAGACAGCTTTGCGGCTTTCTTT
CASSLVDSFAAFF
>TRBJ2-2|.|TRBV7-2|many
TGTGCCAGCAGCTCCGGGTCGGGGGTTTGGACCGGGGAGCTGTTTTTT
CASSSGSGVWTGELFF
>TRBJ2-1|TRBD2|TRBV20-1|few
TGCAGTGCTGTGACTAGCGGGACCTACAATGAGCAGTTCTTC
CSAVTSGTYNEQFF
>TRBJ2-3|.|TRBV7-3|few
TGTGCCAGCAGAGATGACGGTTCAGATACGCAGTATTTT
CASRDDGSDTQYF
>TRBJ1-3|.|TRBV20-1|many
TGCAGTGCTAGAGATTTTCGGGGTTCTGGAAACACCATATATTTT
CSARDFRGSGNTIYF
>TRBJ2-7|TRBD1|TRBV11-2|.
TGTGCCAGCAGCTCAGTCCCCGGGACAGGGGTACGGGAGTACTTC
CASSSVPGTGVREYF
>TRBJ1-5|.|TRBV27|.
TGTGCCAGCAGTTTATCTTTCAGGGGCAGCAATCAGCCCCAGCATTTT
CASSLSFRGSNQPQHF
>TRBJ1-2|TRBD1|TRBV10-3|once
TGTGCCGCTTGGGCAGGGGGGGGCTACACCTTC
CAAWAGGGYTF
>TRBJ2-7|TRBD2|TRBV20-1|few
TGCAGTGCTAGAGTGCGGACGGGACTAAACCACGAGCAGTACTTC
CSARVRTGLNHEQYF
>TRBJ2-1|TRBD1|TRBV15|.
TGTGCCACCAGCAGAGATCACAGGGGAATATACAATGAGCAGTTCTTC
CATSRDHRGIYNEQFF
>TRBJ2-3|.|TRBV6-2/TRBV6-3|.
TGTGCCAGCAGCCCCCCTCCCGGGGCTAGCGGCACAGATACGCAGTATTTT
CASSPPPGASGTDTQYF
>TRBJ2-2|TRBD1|TRBV20-1|many
TGCAGTGCCATTGGGACAGGACCTAACACCGGGGAGCTGTTTTTT
CSAIGTGPNTGELFF
>TRBJ2-7|.|TRBV5-1|.
TGCGCCAGCAGCTTGGTGGGGGCCTTAACCTACGAGCAGTACTTC
CASSLVGALTYEQYF
>TRBJ2-7|TRBD1|TRBV6-2/TRBV6-3|.
TGTGCCAGCAGTTCCAGGGACAGGGGTGATCCCTACGAGCAGTACTTC
CASSSRDRGDPYEQYF
>TRBJ1-2|.|TRBV5-6|.
TGTGCCAGCAGCTTGGGCAGGGAGTACTATGGCTACACCTTC
CASSLGREYYGYTF
>TRBJ2-4|.|TRBV29-1|few
TGCAGCGAGCGCCGGGGTTTTGGAGCCAAAAACATTCAGTACTTC
CSERRGFGAKNIQYF
>TRBJ2-1|.|TRBV6-2/TRBV6-3|.
TGTGCCAGCAGTCAAAACCTAGACCGCTACAATGAGCAGTTCTTC
CASSQNLDRYNEQFF
>TRBJ1-1|.|TRBV6-1|once
TGTGCCAGCAGTGCAACAGAAATCGGTGAAGCTTTCTTT
CASSATEIGEAFF
>TRBJ2-3|.|TRBV20-1|few
TGCAGTGCTAGAGATACCCTGCGGGGGCCTCTTGGTACGCAGTATTTT
CSARDTLRGPLGTQYF
>TRBJ1-1|.|TRBV11-2|.
TGTGCCAGCAGCTTATTAACGGGGGGGGTGAACACTGAAGCTTTCTTT
CASSLLTGGVNTEAFF
>TRBJ1-5|.|TRBV7-8|many
TGTGCCAGCAGCTTAGGGACAAGGGGGGGACACAATCAGCCCCAGCATTTT
CASSLGTRGGHNQPQHF
>TRBJ2-5|TRBD1|TRBV19|few
TGTGCCAGTAGTAACAGGGGGCTTCAAAGGACCCAGTACTTC
CASSNRGLQRTQYF